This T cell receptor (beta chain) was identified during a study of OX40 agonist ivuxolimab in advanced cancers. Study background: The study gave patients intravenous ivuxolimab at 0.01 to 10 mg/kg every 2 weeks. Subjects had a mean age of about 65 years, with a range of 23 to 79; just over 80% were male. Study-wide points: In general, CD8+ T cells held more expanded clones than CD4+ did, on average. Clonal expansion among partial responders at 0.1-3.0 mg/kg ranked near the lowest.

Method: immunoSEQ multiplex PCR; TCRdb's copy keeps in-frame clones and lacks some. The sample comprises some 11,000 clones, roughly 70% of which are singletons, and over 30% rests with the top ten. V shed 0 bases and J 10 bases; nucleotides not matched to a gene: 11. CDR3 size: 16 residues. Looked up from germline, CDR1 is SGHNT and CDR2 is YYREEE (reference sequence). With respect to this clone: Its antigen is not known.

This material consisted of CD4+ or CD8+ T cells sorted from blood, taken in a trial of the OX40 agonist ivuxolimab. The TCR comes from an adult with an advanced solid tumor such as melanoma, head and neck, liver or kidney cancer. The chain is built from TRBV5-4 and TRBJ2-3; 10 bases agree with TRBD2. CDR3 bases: TGTGCCAGCAGCTTGGCCGCTAGCGGGGGATTTCAGGCGCAGTATTTT. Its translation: CASSLAASGGFQAQYF. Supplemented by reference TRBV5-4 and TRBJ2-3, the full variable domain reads ETGVTQSPTHLIKTRGQQVTLRCSSQSGHNTVSWYQQALGQGPQFIFQYYREEENGRGNFPPRFSGLQFPNYSSELNVNALELDDSALYLCASSLAASGGFQAQYFGPGTRLTVL.